Reported below is one T cell receptor beta chain. The antigen is unknown. From germline, CDR1 is SEHNR and CDR2 FQNEAQ (reference sequence). V lost 2 bases, J lost 7 bases, and 17 bases lay in between. The CDR3 is 16 amino acids. These data are taken from a study of cytomegalovirus exposure and HLA in healthy donors. It was with 60 Vbeta and 13 Jbeta primers that the PCR ran. Method: immunoSEQ multiplex PCR; TCRdb's copy keeps in-frame clones and lacks some. The sample holds approximately 100,000 clones, around 80% seen once. General study findings and limits: Among TCR sequences, most were rare, though some public TCRs appeared in many donors. Presence/absence analyses took donor sequencing depth as roughly uniform. Only CMV serostatus was available as immune exposure information.

The chain is built from TRBV7-9 and TRBJ2-2; possible D gene TRBD2, 5 bases. The sample consisted of PBMCs. The clonotype was recovered from a woman in her thirties or forties in good health and CMV-seronegative. For the CDR3, the DNA is TGTGCCAGCAGCTTACCTCTGATGGGTCGGGGCGGGGAGCTGTTTTTT. It encodes CASSLPLMGRGGELFF.